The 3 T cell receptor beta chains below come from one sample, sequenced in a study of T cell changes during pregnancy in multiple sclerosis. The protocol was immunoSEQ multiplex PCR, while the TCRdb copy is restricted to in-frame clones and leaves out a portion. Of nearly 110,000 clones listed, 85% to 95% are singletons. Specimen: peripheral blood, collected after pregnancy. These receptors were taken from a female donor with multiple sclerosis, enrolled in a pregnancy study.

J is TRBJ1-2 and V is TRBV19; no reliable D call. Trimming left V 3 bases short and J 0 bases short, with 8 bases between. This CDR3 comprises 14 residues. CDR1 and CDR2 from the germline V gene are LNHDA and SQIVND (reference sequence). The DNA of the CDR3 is TGTGCCAGTAGTATTTGGCTTTCTAACTATGGCTACACCTTC. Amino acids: CASSIWLSNYGYTF.

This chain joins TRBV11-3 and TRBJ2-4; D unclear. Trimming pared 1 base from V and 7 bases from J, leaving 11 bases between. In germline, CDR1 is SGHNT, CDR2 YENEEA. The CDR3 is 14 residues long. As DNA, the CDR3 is TGTGCCAGCAGCTTAGGAGGAACTACGAACATTCAGTACTTC. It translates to CASSLGGTTNIQYF.

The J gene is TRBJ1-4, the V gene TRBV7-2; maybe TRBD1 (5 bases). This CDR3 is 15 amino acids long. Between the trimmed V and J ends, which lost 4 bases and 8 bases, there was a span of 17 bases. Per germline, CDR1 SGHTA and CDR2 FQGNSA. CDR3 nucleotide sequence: TGTGCCAGCAGCTCGGGACCACGGGGGGGGGAAAAACTGTTTTTT. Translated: CASSSGPRGGEKLFF. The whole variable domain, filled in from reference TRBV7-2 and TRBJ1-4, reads GAGVSQSPSNKVTEKGKDVELRCDPISGHTALYWYRQSLGQGLEFLIYFQGNSAPDKSGLPSDRFSAERTGGSVSTLTIQRTQQEDSAVYLCASSSGPRGGEKLFFGSGTQLSVL.